What follows describes a single TCR beta chain. The sample belongs to a study of T cell changes during pregnancy in multiple sclerosis. Generated by immunoSEQ multiplex PCR, the TCRdb table keeps only in-frame clones and is missing some. The data contain 14,000 to 15,000 clones, 80% to 90% of them seen just once; the ten biggest clones take up around 19%. Trimming removed 0 bases from V and 6 bases from J, with 7 bases in between. The CDR3 is made up of 13 amino acids. Germline V gene data show CDR1 as SGHDT and CDR2 as YYEEEE. The chain joins TRBV5-6 to TRBJ2-1, with a weak D call TRBD2 (5 bases). This receptor was taken from a female donor with multiple sclerosis, enrolled in a pregnancy study. The starting material was CD8+ T cells from peripheral blood mononuclear cells, obtained in the first trimester of pregnancy. Here the CDR3 DNA reads TGTGCCAGCAGCTTGGGAGGGTCCAATGAGCAGTTCTTC. Its protein product is CASSLGGSNEQFF.